Listed here are 26 T cell receptor beta chains from one sample, sequenced in a study of CD8 T cells in ankylosing spondylitis. TCRdb reanalysed the 5' RACE reads using MiXCR and keeps one entry per CDR3 protein. The sample yields roughly 490,000 distinct CDR3 sequences, about 5.7% seen once. No cognate antigen is known for these TCRs. Study observations and caveats: Made up of eight highly homologous variants, a TCR beta motif appeared characteristic of ankylosing spondylitis blood.

The sequencing input was blood, either unsorted or a sorted T cell fraction (not recorded which). The receptor set was obtained from a male donor with ankylosing spondylitis.

This clonotype was counted many times. CDR3 protein: CASSFRTARVYEQYF. The CDR3 DNA is TGTGCCAGCAGCTTCCGGACAGCGAGGGTGTACGAGCAGTACTTC. The chain carries TRBV7-9 and TRBJ2-7, with TRBD1 as a possible D gene (6 bases). V was shortened by 3 bases and J by 4 bases, with 16 bases between the two germline ends. The CDR3 length is 15 residues. Germline CDR1 and CDR2: SEHNR and FQNEAQ (reference sequence).

In its sample, this clonotype was seen many times. This chain uses TRBV5-1 with TRBJ2-1; weak D call: TRBD2 (5 bases). The CDR3 has 13 amino acids. Germline V lookup: CDR1 SGHRS, CDR2 YFSETQ. V shed 5 bases and J shed 9 bases, with 15 bases lying between them. As DNA, the CDR3 is TGCGCCAGCAGATCAACGCCTAGCAGTGAGCAGTTCTTC. Translated, it gives CASRSTPSSEQFF.

This clonotype was seen ten or more times. The chain combines TRBV28 with TRBJ2-7, with TRBD1 matching over 8 bases. The germline CDR1 and CDR2 sequences are MDHEN and SYDVKM. The CDR3 spans 15 residues. J was trimmed by 2 bases and V by 2 bases; bases with no gene match: 5. As DNA, the CDR3 is TGTGCCAGCAGTTTACCGACAGGGGCTCCCTACGAGCAGTACTTC. This encodes CASSLPTGAPYEQYF.

A few counts support this clonotype. CDR3 amino acids: CASSYSGLADSTDTQYF. The CDR3 bases are TGTGCCAGCAGTTACTCGGGCTTAGCGGATAGCACAGATACGCAGTATTTT. The genes are TRBV6-5 and TRBJ2-3, with D possibly TRBD2 on 6 matching bases. Trimming stripped 0 bases from V and 0 bases from J, with 13 bases between. CDR3 length: 17 amino acids. From germline, CDR1 is MNHEY and CDR2 SVGAGI.

The rearrangement links TRBV2 to TRBJ1-1; TRBD1 agrees at 8 bases. The germline CDR1 and CDR2 sequences are SNHLY and FYNNEI. The CDR3 extends over 14 amino acids. V dropped 8 bases and J dropped 7; count of bases not matched to a gene: 12. In DNA, the CDR3 is TGTGCCAGCCACAGGGGGTTAGTACAAGGTGAAGCTTTCTTT. It is translated as CASHRGLVQGEAFF.

This clonotype was seen ten or more times. This sequence joins TRBV10-3 and TRBJ1-1; unclear D gene. CDR1 is ENHRY and CDR2 is SYGVKD in the germline V gene. This CDR3 spans 14 amino acids. V was pared by 2 bases and J by 3 bases, with 10 bases between. For the CDR3, the DNA is TGTGCCATCAGTGAGGTGCGTACGGACACTGAAGCTTTCTTT. Protein product: CAISEVRTDTEAFF.

The table lists this clonotype with many counts. The V and J genes are TRBV11-2 and TRBJ2-2; unclear D gene. CDR1 SGHAT and CDR2 FQNNGV come from the germline V gene. The CDR3 has 18 residues. V lost 5 bases and J lost 0, with 19 bases in between. CDR3 bases: TGTGCCAGCAGCACCCTCCCTGCAGTTTATACGAACACCGGGGAGCTGTTTTTT. Its translation is CASSTLPAVYTNTGELFF.

At least ten counts were recorded for this clonotype. The V call is TRBV5-1, the J call TRBJ1-5; D may be TRBD1 (5 bases). Germline loops: CDR1 SGHRS, CDR2 YFSETQ. The CDR3 extends over 16 amino acids. V dropped 1 base and J dropped 4 bases, with 15 bases sitting between them. The CDR3 reads CASSLNPGNSNQPQHF. CDR3 bases: TGCGCCAGCAGCTTGAATCCAGGGAATTCGAATCAGCCCCAGCATTTT.

V usage is TRBV20-1 and J usage is TRBJ2-3, with 9 bases matching TRBD2. V shed 0 bases, J shed 4 bases, and the junction held 8 bases outside the gene matches. Germline CDR1 is DFQATT and CDR2 is SNEGSKA (reference sequence). This CDR3 is built from 16 residues. The DNA of the CDR3 is TGCAGTGCTAGAGATCCACTAGCGGGTGTTTCAGATACGCAGTATTTT. Protein product: CSARDPLAGVSDTQYF.

This clonotype has a count of ten or more. The chain combines TRBV12-3 or TRBV12-4 with TRBJ2-1; maybe TRBD2 (6 bases). There are 15 residues in the CDR3. The V gene lost 3 bases and the J gene lost 4 bases, with 13 bases spanning the gap. CDR3 DNA sequence: TGTGCCAGCAGTTTCTCCGGGACTTGGTACAATGAGCAGTTCTTC. This encodes CASSFSGTWYNEQFF.

Many counts were recorded for this clonotype. This chain links TRBV28 with TRBJ2-7; D is perhaps TRBD2 (5 bases). The CDR3 totals 12 residues. Germline CDR1 and CDR2: MDHEN and SYDVKM. With 4 bases removed from V and 7 bases from J, the gap between germline ends came to 11 bases. CDR3 DNA sequence: TGTGCCAGCAGTTGGGAGTTTCGGGAGCAGTACTTC. Encoded protein: CASSWEFREQYF.

This clonotype was detected many times. V and J are TRBV6-2 or TRBV6-3 and TRBJ1-1, with 8 bases matching TRBD1. With V trimmed by 7 bases and J by 0 bases, 16 bases remained unmatched. Germline lookup yields CDR1 MNHEY and CDR2 SVGEGT. This CDR3 comprises 18 residues. The CDR3 region is CASIPEGTGKGMNTEAFF. CDR3 DNA sequence: TGTGCCAGCATCCCGGAGGGGACAGGTAAAGGGATGAACACTGAAGCTTTCTTT.

This clonotype was seen at least ten times. This chain connects TRBV12-3 or TRBV12-4 to TRBJ1-5, with 7 bases aligning to TRBD1. The CDR3 has 14 amino acids. With V trimmed by 7 bases and J by 4 bases, 7 bases remained unmatched. The chain's CDR3 is CASTLTGLNQPQHF. CDR3 coding DNA: TGTGCCAGCACCTTGACAGGGTTGAATCAGCCCCAGCATTTT.

As for this clonotype: It may be a read error: a sequence one base away is much more abundant. The rearrangement uses TRBV5-1 and TRBJ2-5, with a tentative D call TRBD2 (5 bases). The CDR3 spans 14 residues. Germline CDR1 reads SGHRS; CDR2 reads YFSETQ. Trimming pared 0 bases from V and 2 bases from J, leaving 8 bases between. CDR3 in amino acids: CASSLAGKQETQYF. In nucleotides, the CDR3 is TGCGCCAGCAGCTTGGCGGGGAAACAAGAGACCCAGTACTTC. Variable domain in full (rest from reference TRBV5-1 and TRBJ2-5): KAGVTQTPRYLIKTRGQQVTLSCSPISGHRSVSWYQQTPGQGLQFLFEYFSETQRNKGNFPGRFSGRQFSNSRSEMNVSTLELGDSALYLCASSLAGKQETQYFGPGTRLLVL.

This clonotype was detected ten times or more. The chain links TRBV5-1 to TRBJ2-3; no definite D call. Germline V CDR1 and CDR2: SGHRS, YFSETQ. The CDR3 runs 13 residues. With 0 bases removed from V and 2 bases from J, the gap between germline ends came to 4 bases. The DNA of the CDR3 is TGCGCCAGCAGCTTGGATTTCACAGATACGCAGTATTTT. Its translation: CASSLDFTDTQYF.

This clonotype was counted many times. The gene calls are TRBV7-2 and TRBJ2-5; TRBD1 agrees at 7 bases. V gave up 6 bases and J gave up 2 bases; unmatched junction bases: 12. Germline CDR1 reads SGHTA; CDR2 reads FQGNSA. This CDR3 comprises 16 residues. CDR3 bases: TGTGCCAGCAGATTTCCCCCGGGACAGACTCAAGAGACCCAGTACTTC. This sequence encodes CASRFPPGQTQETQYF.

This clonotype was detected many times. V and J are TRBV29-1 and TRBJ2-1; 13 bases fit TRBD2. This CDR3 spans 16 amino acids. V was pared by 7 bases and J by 0 bases, with 6 bases of the junction left unmatched. Per the germline V gene, CDR1 is SQVTM and CDR2 is ANQGSEA. The CDR3 spells CSALGLAGPSYNEQFF. DNA for the CDR3: TGCAGCGCCCTGGGACTAGCGGGGCCCTCCTACAATGAGCAGTTCTTC.

Only a few counts were recorded for this clonotype. This chain uses TRBV20-1 with TRBJ1-1, with a tentative D call TRBD1 (5 bases). The CDR3 has 12 residues. Germline CDR1 and CDR2: DFQATT and SNEGSKA (reference sequence). Deletions cut 8 bases from V and 8 bases from J, with 18 bases between. The CDR3 reads CSPNRDGSEAFF. CDR3 DNA: TGCAGTCCTAACCGGGACGGAAGCGAAGCTTTCTTT.

This clonotype was counted many times. J is TRBJ2-7 and V is TRBV18; D tentatively fits TRBD1 or TRBD2 (5 bases each). Trimming shortened V by 6 bases and J by 6 bases, and 15 bases separated the two germline ends. CDR3 length equals 13 residues. Germline V gene lookup returns CDR1 KGHSH and CDR2 LQKENI. The CDR3 loop is CASSFDEGPEQYF. CDR3 nucleotides: TGTGCCAGCTCCTTCGACGAGGGGCCCGAGCAGTACTTC.

In its sample, this clonotype was seen many times. V and J are TRBV7-8 and TRBJ2-7; TRBD2 agrees at 11 bases. The CDR3 contains 16 residues. V shed 5 bases and J 3 bases; nucleotides not matched to a gene: 9. Germline V lookup: CDR1 SGHVS, CDR2 FQNEAQ. The CDR3 nucleotides are TGTGCCAGCAGCGTCGAACTAGCGGGAGTAATCTACGAGCAGTACTTC. This gives the protein CASSVELAGVIYEQYF.

This clonotype appeared many times. V gene TRBV9 combines with J gene TRBJ1-2, with D unresolved. The CDR3 is made up of 12 amino acids. The V gene's germline CDR1 is SGDLS and CDR2 YYNGEE. V was pared by 0 bases and J by 8 bases, with 8 bases between. In nucleotides, the CDR3 is TGTGCCAGCAGCGTAGGTCTGGAGGGCTACACCTTC. It specifies CASSVGLEGYTF.

The V gene is TRBV7-2, the J gene TRBJ1-1; D is perhaps TRBD1 (5 bases). Germline loops: CDR1 SGHTA, CDR2 FQGNSA. V shed 5 bases and J shed 0 bases, with 13 bases lying between them. CDR3 length equals 15 residues. The CDR3 DNA is TGTGCCAGCAGCGTAGGACACGGTTTGAACACTGAAGCTTTCTTT. It encodes CASSVGHGLNTEAFF.

This clonotype was detected a few times. This chain connects TRBV6-1 to TRBJ2-7; TRBD2 agrees at 8 bases. The CDR3 is made up of 18 amino acids. Trimming cost V 7 bases and J 0 bases; bases outside gene matches: 17. Looked up from germline, CDR1 is MNHNS and CDR2 is SASEGT. This CDR3 reads CASTRAGGSRGSSYEQYF. Here the CDR3 DNA reads TGTGCCAGCACCCGGGCGGGGGGCTCCCGCGGAAGCTCCTACGAGCAGTACTTC.

This clonotype was observed at least ten times. The chain carries TRBV5-1 and TRBJ2-7; D might be TRBD1 (5 bases). Trimming removed 1 base at V and 2 bases at J, with 10 bases between. Germline assignment: CDR1 SGHRS and CDR2 YFSETQ. The CDR3 has 14 residues. CDR3 region: CASSLQGGTYEQYF. The CDR3 DNA reads as TGCGCCAGCAGCTTGCAGGGCGGAACCTACGAGCAGTACTTC.

This clonotype was seen repeatedly, ten times or more. The chain couples TRBV18 to TRBJ1-1; D is unresolved. In germline, CDR1 is KGHSH, CDR2 LQKENI. Trimming removed 1 base at V and 0 bases at J, with 9 bases between. CDR3 length: 15 residues. CDR3 region: CASSPQEIMNTEAFF. DNA of the CDR3: TGTGCCAGCTCACCACAGGAGATCATGAACACTGAAGCTTTCTTT.

This clonotype was counted at least ten times. V is TRBV20-1 and J is TRBJ1-1; perhaps TRBD1 as D (5 bases). V was clipped by 3 bases and J by 5 bases, with 13 bases between them. Per germline, CDR1 DFQATT and CDR2 SNEGSKA (reference sequence). The CDR3 runs to 13 residues. The CDR3 DNA reads TGCAGTGCTAGTTTGGGGCTGTGGACTGAAGCTTTCTTT. This translates into CSASLGLWTEAFF.